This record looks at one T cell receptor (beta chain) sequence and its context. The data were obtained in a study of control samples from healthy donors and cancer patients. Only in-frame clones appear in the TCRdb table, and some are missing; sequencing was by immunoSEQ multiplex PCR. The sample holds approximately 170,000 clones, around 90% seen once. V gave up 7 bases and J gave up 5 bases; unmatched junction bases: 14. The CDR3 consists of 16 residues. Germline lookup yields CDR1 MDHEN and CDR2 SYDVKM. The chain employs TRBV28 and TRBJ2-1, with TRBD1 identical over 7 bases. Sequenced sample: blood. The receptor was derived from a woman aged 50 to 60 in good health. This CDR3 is CASTADQDRYDNEQFF. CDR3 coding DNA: TGTGCCAGCACTGCCGACCAGGACAGGTATGACAATGAGCAGTTCTTC.